These 27 T cell receptor beta chains came from one sample sequenced in a study of CD8 T cells in ankylosing spondylitis. TCRdb used MiXCR to reprocess the 5' RACE reads, holding one entry per CDR3 protein. In the table there are 200,000 to 300,000 distinct CDR3 sequences, 10% of which are singletons. Sequenced: blood, either unsorted or a sorted T cell fraction (not recorded which). These TCRs come from a male donor with ankylosing spondylitis or in good health (not recorded which).

A remark on this clonotype: A read error may be the cause here, since a much bigger clone is one base away. The chain is built from TRBV20-1 and TRBJ2-1, with D perhaps given as TRBD1 or TRBD2 (5 bases each). This CDR3 is 16 amino acids long. CDR1 DFQATT and CDR2 SNEGSKA come from the germline V gene (reference sequence). In nucleotides, the CDR3 is TGCAGTGCTAGGTATGGACGGGACCGTTCCTACATTGAGCAGTTCTTC. Its protein product is CSARYGRDRSYIEQFF.

This clonotype was seen repeatedly, ten times or more. The chain carries TRBV7-8 and TRBJ1-5; D is perhaps TRBD1 (6 bases). V lost 7 bases to trimming and J lost 7 bases, with 20 bases between them. The germline CDR1 and CDR2 sequences are SGHVS and FQNEAQ. The CDR3 sequence is 15 residues long. For the CDR3, the DNA is TGTGCCAGCACCCCACCCCGGACAGAGCTACAGCCCCAGCATTTT. Translating it yields CASTPPRTELQPQHF.

This clonotype was counted a few times. The rearrangement uses TRBV3-1 and TRBJ2-5; 8 nucleotides match TRBD2. The CDR3 loop spans 16 amino acids. Germline V lookup: CDR1 LGHDT, CDR2 YNNKEL (reference sequence). V lost 3 bases and J lost 4; bases outside the gene matches: 10. The CDR3 DNA reads TGTGCCAGCAGCCAGGAAACTAGCGGAGGGGGAGAGACCCAGTACTTC. Protein sequence: CASSQETSGGGETQYF.

The chain carries TRBV6-5 and TRBJ2-1; D possibly corresponds to TRBD2 (6 bases). Germline CDR1 is MNHEY and CDR2 is SVGAGI. The CDR3 consists of 16 residues. The ends were cut back, 0 bases at V and 7 bases at J, with 16 bases in the middle. CDR3 region: CASSYSISGVRNEQFF. CDR3 in DNA: TGTGCCAGCAGTTACTCGATTAGCGGCGTCCGGAATGAGCAGTTCTTC.

This clonotype was observed at least ten times. CDR3 residues: CASSPTSGGPNEQFF. CDR3 DNA: TGTGCCAGCAGCCCCACTAGCGGGGGACCTAATGAGCAGTTCTTC. The chain recombines TRBV2 with TRBJ2-1; 11 nucleotides agree with TRBD2. V lost 6 bases to trimming and J lost 7 bases; unmatched junction nucleotides: 8. Germline CDR1 and CDR2: SNHLY and FYNNEI. There are 15 residues in the CDR3. The full variable domain, its missing parts supplied by reference TRBV2 and TRBJ2-1, is EPEVTQTPSHQVTQMGQEVILRCVPISNHLYFYWYRQILGQKVEFLVSFYNNEISEKSEIFDDQFSVERPDGSNFTLKIRSTKLEDSAMYFCASSPTSGGPNEQFFGPGTRLTVL.

This clonotype occurred many times. The chain links TRBV12-3 or TRBV12-4 to TRBJ2-1, with D unresolved. This CDR3 region has 12 residues. V was shortened by 6 bases and J by 7 bases, with 10 bases between the two germline ends. In DNA form, the CDR3 reads TGTGCCAGCAGCTCGACTCTGAATGAGCAGTTCTTC. Encoded protein: CASSSTLNEQFF.

This clonotype was seen ten or more times. The chain employs TRBV5-1 and TRBJ2-2; D is undetermined. The CDR3 totals 14 residues. Trimming took 7 bases from V and 0 from J, leaving 10 bases between them. Germline CDR1 reads SGHRS; CDR2 reads YFSETQ. For the CDR3, the DNA is TGCGCCAGCCCTATTTCGGCGAACACCGGGGAGCTGTTTTTT. It codes for CASPISANTGELFF.

This clonotype was seen repeatedly, ten times or more. This chain joins TRBV5-1 and TRBJ2-2, with D hard to call. There are 14 residues in the CDR3. Germline CDR1 is SGHRS and CDR2 is YFSETQ. V lost 0 bases and J lost 5, with 8 bases in between. As DNA, the CDR3 is TGCGCCAGCAGCTTGGGGGAATTTACCGGGGAGCTGTTTTTT. Translating gives CASSLGEFTGELFF.

This clonotype was counted many times. This chain joins TRBV21-1 and TRBJ2-4; TRBD2, the table's D call, lacks a check against the DNA. TRBV21-1 is a pseudogene segment. This CDR3 comprises 20 residues. This chain's CDR3 is CASSARLAGGPRLAKNIQYF. Written as DNA, the CDR3 is TGTGCCAGCAGCGCCCGACTAGCGGGAGGGCCTCGCCTAGCCAAAAACATTCAGTACTTC.

This clonotype was counted many times. The chain links TRBV20-1 to TRBJ2-5; no clear D gene. The V gene lost 3 bases and the J gene lost 4 bases, with 9 bases spanning the gap. CDR1 DFQATT and CDR2 SNEGSKA come from the germline V gene (reference sequence). The CDR3 runs to 12 residues. The CDR3 DNA reads as TGCAGTGCTAGTCCAAGCACAGAGACCCAGTACTTC. Translated: CSASPSTETQYF.

This clonotype was counted a few times. The CDR3 nucleotides read TGTGCCTGGGGGTTAGGGGCCGTAGAGACCCAGTACTTC. It is translated as CAWGLGAVETQYF. The rearrangement joins TRBV30 to TRBJ2-5; TRBD1 is a possible D gene (5 bases). V gave up 5 bases and J gave up 4 bases, with 14 bases separating them. The CDR3 has 13 amino acids. Germline V lookup: CDR1 GTSNPN, CDR2 SVGIG (reference sequence).

Notes on this clonotype: A read error may explain this, as a much larger clone is one base away. The chain has TRBV7-9 and TRBJ2-7; 7 bases match TRBD2. Germline values: CDR1 SEHNR, CDR2 FQNEAQ (reference sequence). This CDR3 spans 15 amino acids. CDR3 amino acids: CASSPRRGSGYEQHF. The CDR3 region has the DNA TGTGCCAGCAGCCCCCGGCGGGGGTCTGGTTACGAGCAGCACTTC.

This clonotype was picked up many times. The rearrangement uses TRBV12-3 or TRBV12-4 and TRBJ1-1; D perhaps matches TRBD1 (6 bases). CDR3 length equals 14 residues. V was pared by 5 bases and J by 0 bases, with 10 bases between. The CDR3 reads CASSGGTLNTEAFF. The CDR3 DNA reads as TGTGCCAGCAGTGGGGGGACACTGAACACTGAAGCTTTCTTT.

This clonotype was found many times. The chain is built from TRBV7-9 and TRBJ1-1, with D tentatively TRBD1 (5 bases). CDR3 length: 15 residues. The ends were cut back, 8 bases at V and 3 bases at J, with 19 bases in the middle. Germline values: CDR1 SEHNR, CDR2 FQNEAQ (reference sequence). In DNA form, the CDR3 reads TGTGCCAGCTACCCTGGAGGGGCCCCTTACACTGAAGCTTTCTTT. As protein: CASYPGGAPYTEAFF.

This clonotype was picked up many times. J is TRBJ2-3 and V is TRBV5-1, with TRBD2 identical over 14 bases. Trimming at V came to 3 bases and at J to 7 bases, leaving 7 bases not matched to a gene. The germline V gene encodes CDR1 SGHRS and CDR2 YFSETQ. The CDR3 contains 16 residues. The CDR3 loop is CASSSGLAGGTHTQYF. The CDR3 nucleotides are TGCGCCAGCAGCTCCGGACTAGCGGGAGGAACCCATACGCAGTATTTT.

This clonotype was detected ten times or more. This chain uses TRBV21-1 with TRBJ2-7; the table's TRBD1 call for D was not verified on the DNA. TRBV21-1 is listed as a pseudogene. The CDR3 has 15 residues. This chain's CDR3 is CASSKGDRGTYEQYF. The CDR3 DNA is TGTGCCAGCAGCAAAGGGGACAGGGGGACCTACGAGCAGTACTTC.

Ten or more counts support this clonotype. The rearrangement links TRBV29-1 to TRBJ2-1; 7 nucleotides line up with TRBD2. The CDR3 runs 14 residues. The germline V gene has CDR1 SQVTM and CDR2 ANQGSEA. The junction had 12 bases not matched to a gene; V was cut back by 5 bases and J by 8 bases. The CDR3 here is CSVTGLAALDEQFF. CDR3 coding DNA: TGCAGCGTTACCGGTCTAGCGGCCTTAGATGAGCAGTTCTTC.

This clonotype was detected many times. The DNA of the CDR3 is TGCAGTGCTAGAAAATCGACGGTGAACACTGAAGCTTTCTTT. Translating gives CSARKSTVNTEAFF. The J gene is TRBJ1-1, the V gene TRBV20-1; D unresolved. Trimming stripped 2 bases from V and 0 bases from J, with 10 bases between. The CDR3 totals 14 residues. Germline values: CDR1 DFQATT, CDR2 SNEGSKA (reference sequence).

This clonotype was picked up many times. The chain couples TRBV4-2 to TRBJ2-1; possible D gene TRBD1, 6 bases. Germline loops: CDR1 LGHNA, CDR2 YNFKEQ. The ends were cut back, 4 bases at V and 4 bases at J, with 26 bases in the middle. This CDR3 contains 19 residues. CDR3 DNA: TGTGCCAGCAGCCCCCAACTTTTGGGGGCGTCTTCTCCTTACAATGAGCAGTTCTTC. Protein sequence: CASSPQLLGASSPYNEQFF.

Concerning this clonotype: This may stem from a read error, because a much larger clone lies one nucleotide away. The chain has TRBV3-1 and TRBJ1-2; TRBD1 is a possible D gene (6 bases). Germline CDR1 reads LGHDT; CDR2 reads YNNKEL (reference sequence). The CDR3 is 15 residues long. The CDR3, as DNA: TGTGCCAGCAGCCAAGGTAACAGGGTGAGCTATGGCTGCACCTTC. Protein sequence: CASSQGNRVSYGCTF.

At least ten counts were recorded for this clonotype. The junction and the germline gene differ at one end; a read error may be behind it. V and J are TRBV12-3 or TRBV12-4 and TRBJ1-2, with D possibly being TRBD1 (6 bases). This CDR3 spans 13 amino acids. The CDR3 nucleotides are TGTGCCAGCAGCTTAGGGGGGGCGGACGGCTACACCTTC. Protein sequence: CASSLGGADGYTF.

The V and J genes are TRBV3-1 and TRBJ2-3; TRBD1 or TRBD2 may be the D gene (6 bases each). The CDR3 spans 16 residues. Germline CDR1 LGHDT, CDR2 YNNKEL (reference sequence). V lost 2 bases, J lost 9 bases, and 21 bases lay in between. The CDR3 loop reads CASSQRVLGGLGTQYF. CDR3 in DNA: TGTGCCAGCAGCCAACGGGTACTGGGGGGCCTGGGGACGCAGTATTTT.

This clonotype occurred many times. The rearrangement joins TRBV5-1 to TRBJ2-3; 7 nucleotides agree with TRBD1. The CDR3 consists of 16 residues. Trimming took 0 bases from V and 5 from J; bases not matched to a gene: 9. Looked up from germline, CDR1 is SGHRS and CDR2 is YFSETQ. The CDR3 reads CASSLDGQVGRDTQYF. CDR3 coding DNA: TGCGCCAGCAGCTTGGACGGACAGGTCGGGCGAGATACGCAGTATTTT.

This clonotype was counted ten times or more. The V gene is TRBV20-1, the J gene TRBJ2-3, with 9 bases identical to TRBD2. This CDR3 region has 14 residues. The V gene's germline CDR1 is DFQATT and CDR2 SNEGSKA (reference sequence). CDR3 residues: CSPRIAGGADTQYF. The CDR3 bases are TGCAGCCCCCGAATCGCGGGGGGGGCAGATACGCAGTATTTT.

The table lists this clonotype with a few counts. The chain couples TRBV15 to TRBJ1-3, with D uncertain. Germline CDR1 and CDR2: LNHNV and YYDKDF (reference sequence). With 4 bases removed from V and 0 bases from J, the gap between germline ends came to 10 bases. The CDR3 has 15 amino acids. The CDR3 spells CATSTEKTSGNTIYF. CDR3 nucleotides: TGTGCCACCAGCACCGAAAAGACCTCTGGAAACACCATATATTTT. The full variable domain, in which reference TRBV15 and TRBJ1-3 provide the parts outside the CDR3, is DAMVIQNPRYQVTQFGKPVTLSCSQTLNHNVMYWYQQKSSQAPKLLFHYYDKDFNNEADTPDNFQSRRPNTSFCFLDIRSPGLGDTAMYLCATSTEKTSGNTIYFGEGSWLTVV.

The V gene is TRBV20-1, the J gene TRBJ1-1, with 7 bases matching TRBD1. The CDR3 contains 16 residues. V dropped 0 bases and J dropped 5; count of bases not matched to a gene: 12. Germline CDR1 reads DFQATT; CDR2 reads SNEGSKA (reference sequence). As DNA, the CDR3 is TGCAGTGCTAGAGATCTGGACAGGTTAGTGGGGACTGAAGCTTTCTTT. Translation: CSARDLDRLVGTEAFF.

In this sample, this clonotype turned up many times. J is TRBJ2-7 and V is TRBV30; a weak D match, TRBD1 (6 bases). CDR1 GTSNPN and CDR2 SVGIG come from the germline V gene (reference sequence). The CDR3 is 12 residues long. V gave up 1 base and J gave up 3 bases, with 7 bases separating them. CDR3 in amino acids: CAWSDRVYEQYF. CDR3 coding DNA: TGTGCCTGGAGTGACAGGGTCTACGAGCAGTACTTC.